This T cell receptor beta chain was profiled in a study of CD8 T cells in Susac syndrome. Reverse transcription used about 0.45 to 1 ug RNA and random hexamers. The CDR3 of TCR beta was amplified by immunoSEQ multiplex PCR across 54 Vbeta and 13 Jbeta. TCRdb passed the immunoSEQ multiplex PCR reads through MiXCR, listing each CDR3 protein once. The sample has some 450,000 distinct CDR3 sequences; 85% are singletons. The CDR3 has 12 residues. V gave up 8 bases and J gave up 4 bases, with 15 bases separating them. Germline V CDR1 and CDR2: SQVTM, ANQGSEA. Sequencing targeted TCR beta in T cells from blood (CD8+ and CD4+). Treatment-naive patients with stable or active relapsing-remitting disease served as multiple sclerosis controls.

The source of this sequence is a human donor with multiple sclerosis. The chain links TRBV29-1 to TRBJ2-7; D might be TRBD2 (6 bases). The sequenced material came from CD8+ T cells from PBMCs. The CDR3 bases are TGCAGCTACAACCGGGAGCCGTACGAGCAGTACTTC. It is translated as CSYNREPYEQYF.